A single sample gave rise to the 26 T cell receptor beta chains below, sequenced in a study of Ad26.COV2.S vaccination and SARS-CoV-2 variants. The treatment was: approximately 18 received Ad26.COV2.S at low or high dose, single or two shots; five or six received placebo; per-sample allocation not given. The samples date from day 63 after the first vaccine or placebo injection. Profiling relied on immunoSEQ multiplex PCR, and the TCRdb table lists in-frame clones only, not all of them. The sample contains fewer than 600,000 clones, roughly nine tenths of which appear only once. The sequences come from peripheral blood, collected in a trial of Ad26.COV2.S vaccine versus placebo. These receptors were obtained from a person aged 18-60 years who received the Ad26.COV2.S COVID-19 vaccine or a placebo.

This clone came up a few times. The J gene is TRBJ1-5, the V gene TRBV5-5; D uncertain. This CDR3 has 14 residues. V lost 0 bases and J 3 bases, leaving 7 bases between the germline ends. CDR1 is SGHKS and CDR2 is YYEKEE in the germline V gene (reference sequence). The DNA of the CDR3 is TGTGCCAGCAGCTTGGCTGGGAACAATCAGCCCCAGCATTTT. Its protein product is CASSLAGNNQPQHF.

The chain combines TRBV9 with TRBJ2-3; 7 nucleotides line up with TRBD2. This CDR3 spans 18 amino acids. The germline V gene encodes CDR1 SGDLS and CDR2 YYNGEE. V trimming: 0 bases; J trimming: 2 bases; junction bases outside the gene matches: 12. The CDR3 DNA reads TGTGCCAGCAGCGTAGAGACTAGCTCATTCCACTACACAGATACGCAGTATTTT. Translating gives CASSVETSSFHYTDTQYF.

The chain carries TRBV20-1 and TRBJ2-5; TRBD2 might be the D (5 bases). CDR1 and CDR2 (germline): DFQATT, SNEGSKA (reference sequence). V shed 6 bases and J shed 5 bases, with 10 bases lying between them. CDR3 length: 11 amino acids. The chain's CDR3 is CSATKRETQYF. CDR3 in DNA: TGCAGTGCAACCAAGCGGGAGACCCAGTACTTC.

In its sample, this clone was seen a few times. The chain uses TRBV5-1 and TRBJ2-5, with TRBD1 matching over 9 bases. CDR3 length equals 14 residues. Germline V gene data show CDR1 as SGHRS and CDR2 as YFSETQ. Trimming at V came to 3 bases and at J to 3 bases, leaving 3 bases not matched to a gene. The CDR3, as DNA: TGCGCCAGCAGCTCCCGGACAGGGGAAGAGACCCAGTACTTC. Amino acid sequence: CASSSRTGEETQYF.

This clone was counted only a few times. V is TRBV4-2 and J is TRBJ1-3; the D gene is possibly TRBD1 (5 bases). The V end lost 0 bases, the J end lost 0 bases, and 18 bases lay between the germline ends. CDR1 LGHNA and CDR2 YNFKEQ come from the germline V gene. The CDR3 length is 19 residues. CDR3 sequence (DNA): TGTGCCAGCAGCCAAGATGGGGCGGCCGGACCACTCTCTGGAAACACCATATATTTT. Translated, it gives CASSQDGAAGPLSGNTIYF.

The CDR3 region is CASSLETSGAGEQYF. The DNA of the CDR3 is TGTGCCAGCAGCTTGGAAACTAGCGGGGCTGGCGAGCAGTACTTC. V and J are TRBV5-4 and TRBJ2-7; TRBD2 aligns across 10 bases. The CDR3 consists of 15 residues. CDR1 is SGHNT and CDR2 is YYREEE in the germline V gene (reference sequence). Trimming took 0 bases from V and 6 from J; bases not matched to a gene: 6.

This chain links TRBV18 with TRBJ1-1; D not certain. Germline V gene lookup returns CDR1 KGHSH and CDR2 LQKENI. The length of the CDR3 is 14 residues. Trimming stripped 3 bases from V and 6 bases from J, with 14 bases between. CDR3 sequence reads: CASSPSRGIAEAFF. CDR3 DNA: TGTGCCAGCTCACCGTCCCGGGGTATCGCTGAAGCTTTCTTT.

This chain joins TRBV7-2 and TRBJ2-7; 9 positions match TRBD1. In germline, CDR1 is SGHTA, CDR2 FQGNSA. The CDR3 totals 22 residues. J lost 3 bases, V lost 0 bases, and 24 bases had no gene match. The CDR3 DNA sequence: TGTGCCAGCAGCTTAGCGCCTTCCTGGCTGCTGTGGACAGGGGCCCGGGACTACGAGCAGTACTTC. Translation gives CASSLAPSWLLWTGARDYEQYF. Variable domain in full (rest from reference TRBV7-2 and TRBJ2-7): GAGVSQSPSNKVTEKGKDVELRCDPISGHTALYWYRQSLGQGLEFLIYFQGNSAPDKSGLPSDRFSAERTGGSVSTLTIQRTQQEDSAVYLCASSLAPSWLLWTGARDYEQYFGPGTRLTVT.

The genes are TRBV5-1 and TRBJ2-1; no clear D. Trimming removed 2 bases from V and 0 bases from J, with 6 bases in between. The CDR3 totals 14 residues. In germline, CDR1 is SGHRS, CDR2 YFSETQ. The CDR3 DNA reads as TGCGCCAGCAGCTTCGGTCCCTCCTACAATGAGCAGTTCTTC. It translates to CASSFGPSYNEQFF.

The rearrangement joins TRBV7-8 to TRBJ2-1, with 12 bases lining up with TRBD2. The V gene's germline CDR1 is SGHVS and CDR2 FQNEAQ. Trimming at V came to 5 bases and at J to 2 bases, leaving 7 bases not matched to a gene. The CDR3 contains 17 residues. CDR3 residues: CASSPRLAGATYNEQFF. Here the CDR3 DNA reads TGTGCCAGCAGCCCCCGACTAGCGGGAGCCACCTACAATGAGCAGTTCTTC.

CDR3 in amino acids: CASSYPGGSQHF. CDR3 bases: TGTGCCAGCAGTTACCCAGGGGGGTCCCAGCATTTT. The chain recombines TRBV6-5 with TRBJ1-5; 7 nucleotides align to TRBD1. The CDR3 is 12 residues long. The ends lost 2 bases at V and 11 bases at J; junction bases unmatched: 3. In germline, CDR1 is MNHEY, CDR2 SVGAGI.

The chain couples TRBV11-2 to TRBJ1-6; the match to TRBD1 covers 7 bases. With V trimmed by 5 bases and J by 14 bases, 6 bases remained unmatched. This CDR3 has 12 amino acids. CDR1 SGHAT and CDR2 FQNNGV come from the germline V gene. DNA for the CDR3: TGTGCCAGCAGCCCGTTCAGGGGGGCCCTCCACTTT. Its protein is CASSPFRGALHF.

V and J are TRBV7-2 and TRBJ1-2; 7 positions agree with TRBD1. The CDR3 extends over 13 amino acids. Germline V gene lookup returns CDR1 SGHTA and CDR2 FQGNSA. Trimming cost V 3 bases and J 6 bases; bases outside gene matches: 4. CDR3 nucleotide sequence: TGTGCCAGCAGCTTCGACAGGGTAGATGGCTACACCTTC. Translated, it gives CASSFDRVDGYTF.

V gene TRBV13 combines with J gene TRBJ2-7; D assignment may be TRBD1 or TRBD2 (6 bases each). Trimming shortened V by 2 bases and J by 4 bases, and 21 bases separated the two germline ends. Germline V lookup: CDR1 PRHDT, CDR2 FYEKMQ (reference sequence). The CDR3 contains 17 residues. CDR3: CASSLRGQGGKLYEQYF. In nucleotides, the CDR3 is TGTGCCAGCAGCTTACGGGGGCAAGGGGGAAAGCTTTACGAGCAGTACTTC. The full variable domain, its missing parts supplied by reference TRBV13 and TRBJ2-7, is AAGVIQSPRHLIKEKRETATLKCYPIPRHDTVYWYQQGPGQDPQFLISFYEKMQSDKGSIPDRFSAQQFSDYHSELNMSSLELGDSALYFCASSLRGQGGKLYEQYFGPGTRLTVT.

The rearrangement links TRBV7-9 to TRBJ2-5; D is tentatively TRBD1 or TRBD2 (6 bases each). The CDR3 contains 15 residues. The germline V gene has CDR1 SEHNR and CDR2 FQNEAQ (reference sequence). V gave up 5 bases and J gave up 0 bases, with 13 bases separating them. The DNA of the CDR3 is TGTGCCAGCAGCGCCGGGGGCCGGTACCAAGAGACCCAGTACTTC. It encodes CASSAGGRYQETQYF.

The chain combines TRBV6-2 or TRBV6-3 with TRBJ2-1, with TRBD2 identical over 16 bases. J gave up 4 bases and V 4 bases, and 7 bases lay outside the gene matches. This CDR3 comprises 18 residues. CDR1 is MNHEY and CDR2 is SVGEGT in the germline V gene. The CDR3 nucleotides are TGTGCCAGCAGTTCACCGGGACTAGCGGGGGGGCCATACAATGAGCAGTTCTTC. It specifies CASSSPGLAGGPYNEQFF.

The chain employs TRBV7-2 and TRBJ1-1, with unresolved D. The CDR3 runs to 13 residues. V was pared by 5 bases and J by 1 base, with 8 bases between. From germline, CDR1 is SGHTA and CDR2 FQGNSA. The CDR3 DNA sequence: TGTGCCAGCAGCGAAGACCAGAACACTGAAGCTTTCTTT. It specifies CASSEDQNTEAFF.

With respect to this clone: This sequence may be a read error, since a much larger clone differs from it by one base. This chain joins TRBV7-2 and TRBJ1-2, with TRBD1 matching 10 bases. V lost 4 bases to trimming and J lost 4 bases; unmatched junction nucleotides: 3. CDR1 and CDR2 from the germline V gene are SGHTA and FQGNSA. The CDR3 sequence is 14 residues long. CDR3 loop: CASSSGTGVYGYTF. The CDR3 DNA is TGTGCCAGCAGCTCCGGGACAGGGGTCTATGGCTACACCTTC.

J is TRBJ2-1 and V is TRBV13; perhaps TRBD2 as D (5 bases). There are 11 residues in the CDR3. The V end was cut by 7 bases, the J end by 6 bases, with 7 bases between. Germline loops: CDR1 PRHDT, CDR2 FYEKMQ (reference sequence). The CDR3 loop is CASTGSNEQFF. CDR3 sequence (DNA): TGTGCCAGCACGGGGTCCAATGAGCAGTTCTTC.

The V gene is TRBV30, the J gene TRBJ2-3, with a tentative D call TRBD2 (5 bases). Germline-derived CDR1 and CDR2 are GTSNPN and SVGIG (reference sequence). Trimming removed 0 bases from V and 6 bases from J, with 13 bases in between. This CDR3 is built from 14 residues. CDR3: CAWSVGLARDTQYF. The DNA of the CDR3 is TGTGCCTGGAGTGTAGGGCTAGCAAGGGATACGCAGTATTTT. Looking up the rest from reference TRBV30 and TRBJ2-3 gives the full variable domain: SQTIHQWPATLVQPVGSPLSLECTVEGTSNPNLYWYRQAAGRGLQLLFYSVGIGQISSEVPQNLSASRPQDRQFILSSKKLLLSDSGFYLCAWSVGLARDTQYFGPGTRLTVL.

In its sample, this clone was seen once. The CDR3 loop reads CSGAQETQYF. Written as DNA, the CDR3 is TGCAGCGGTGCTCAAGAGACCCAGTACTTC. This chain links TRBV29-1 with TRBJ2-5; D call uncertain. The V and J ends lost 7 bases and 2 bases respectively, with 5 bases between them. Germline V gene sequence: CDR1 SQVTM, CDR2 ANQGSEA. The length of the CDR3 is 10 residues.

The rearrangement uses TRBV14 and TRBJ2-7, with D hard to call. The CDR3 runs 16 residues. V lost 1 base and J lost 6, with 19 bases in between. Germline V gene lookup returns CDR1 SGHDN and CDR2 FVKESK. The CDR3 nucleotides are TGTGCCAGCAGCCAAGGGTCGGCAGGTTCGTTACGCGAGCAGTACTTC. Its protein is CASSQGSAGSLREQYF.

This chain links TRBV28 with TRBJ1-1, with D possibly matching TRBD1 (6 bases). Germline CDR1 and CDR2: MDHEN and SYDVKM. Trimming pared 9 bases from V and 1 base from J, leaving 15 bases between. CDR3 length: 14 residues. CDR3 loop: CASTAGHKNTEAFF. For the CDR3, the DNA is TGTGCCAGTACGGCGGGACACAAGAACACTGAAGCTTTCTTT.

The table lists this clone with a few counts. The chain is built from TRBV10-3 and TRBJ2-2; D not certain. Deletions cut 3 bases from V and 1 base from J, with 15 bases between. Germline CDR1 is ENHRY and CDR2 is SYGVKD. The length of the CDR3 is 17 residues. As DNA, the CDR3 is TGTGCCATCAGTGATTCCGCCGGGCATTTGAACACCGGGGAGCTGTTTTTT. Translated, it gives CAISDSAGHLNTGELFF.

The chain uses TRBV2 and TRBJ2-7, with D unclear. V was trimmed by 4 bases and J by 12 bases, leaving 10 bases between them. The CDR3 length is 10 residues. Germline V CDR1 and CDR2: SNHLY, FYNNEI. The CDR3 loop reads CASSGSVWYF. For the CDR3, the DNA is TGTGCCAGCAGTGGGAGTGTTTGGTACTTC.

The V and J genes are TRBV5-4 and TRBJ2-7; perhaps TRBD1 as D (6 bases). Germline V gene sequence: CDR1 SGHNT, CDR2 YYREEE (reference sequence). The CDR3 runs to 14 residues. V was clipped by 2 bases and J by 3 bases, with 12 bases between them. The CDR3 DNA follows: TGTGCCAGCAGCTTAGGCCGGGACAACTACGAGCAGTACTTC. It codes for CASSLGRDNYEQYF.